One sample yielded the 10 T cell receptor beta chains listed below, sequenced in a study of neurological immune-mediated disorders. TCRdb passed the 5' RACE reads through MiXCR, listing each CDR3 protein once. The table lists about 48,000 distinct CDR3 sequences, 10% to 15% of them singletons. The time point was: longitudinal time-point 3. What was sequenced was PBMCs. The source is a male donor with HTLV-1-associated myelopathy (HAM/TSP).

At least ten counts were recorded for this clonotype. This sequence joins TRBV5-1 and TRBJ1-1, with D unresolved. The CDR3 loop spans 14 amino acids. The germline V gene encodes CDR1 SGHRS and CDR2 YFSETQ. V lost 5 bases, J lost 6 bases, and 17 bases lay in between. As DNA, the CDR3 is TGCGCCAGCAGTATACAGAGCATGTTCGCTGAAGCTTTCTTT. This sequence encodes CASSIQSMFAEAFF.

In its sample, this clonotype was seen many times. The chain has TRBV20-1 and TRBJ2-3; 14 bases match TRBD2. The ends lost 2 bases at V and 1 base at J; junction bases unmatched: 5. Germline V gene data show CDR1 as DFQATT and CDR2 as SNEGSKA (reference sequence). The CDR3 has 17 amino acids. The CDR3 DNA reads TGCAGTGCTAGAAGACCGGGACTAGCGGGGGGCACAGATACGCAGTATTTT. Translation: CSARRPGLAGGTDTQYF.

This clonotype was found many times. V is TRBV7-9 and J is TRBJ1-4; D gene uncertain. The V gene lost 5 bases and the J gene lost 6 bases, with 7 bases spanning the gap. The CDR3 totals 12 residues. Per germline, CDR1 SEHNR and CDR2 FQNEAQ (reference sequence). CDR3 residues: CASSREDEKLFF. In DNA, the CDR3 is TGTGCCAGCAGCCGGGAGGATGAAAAACTGTTTTTT.

This clonotype was seen at least ten times. The chain couples TRBV7-9 to TRBJ1-1; 7 bases are shared with TRBD1. V lost 2 bases to trimming and J lost 4 bases; unmatched junction nucleotides: 4. CDR1 is SEHNR and CDR2 is FQNEAQ in the germline V gene (reference sequence). This CDR3 is 14 amino acids long. The CDR3 spells CASSLRGQITEAFF. The CDR3 DNA is TGTGCCAGCAGCTTAAGGGGACAGATCACTGAAGCTTTCTTT.

In this sample, this clonotype turned up many times. The chain carries TRBV5-1 and TRBJ1-1; TRBD1 matches 8 bases. Germline CDR1 and CDR2: SGHRS and YFSETQ. The junction had 5 bases not matched to a gene; V was cut back by 3 bases and J by 1 base. The length of the CDR3 is 15 residues. CDR3 in amino acids: CASSSLGQENTEAFF. The CDR3 region has the DNA TGCGCCAGCAGCTCTTTGGGACAGGAGAACACTGAAGCTTTCTTT.

V usage is TRBV5-1 and J usage is TRBJ1-5; TRBD1 is a possible D gene (6 bases). This CDR3 is 14 amino acids long. Germline CDR1 reads SGHRS; CDR2 reads YFSETQ. Trimming stripped 4 bases from V and 5 bases from J, with 13 bases between. The CDR3 is CASSEGQEYQPQHF. The CDR3 coding sequence is TGCGCCAGCAGCGAGGGACAAGAGTATCAGCCCCAGCATTTT.

This clonotype has a count of ten or more. The chain links TRBV27 to TRBJ2-2; 8 bases align to TRBD1. The J segment lost 1 base and the V segment lost 6 bases, leaving 7 bases of the junction unmatched. The CDR3 has 16 amino acids. Per the germline V gene, CDR1 is MNHEY and CDR2 is SMNVEV (reference sequence). The CDR3, as DNA: TGTGCCAGCAGCCTATCGGGACAGGTGAACACCGGGGAGCTGTTTTTT. Its protein product is CASSLSGQVNTGELFF.

At least ten counts were recorded for this clonotype. V and J are TRBV7-3 and TRBJ1-2; 8 nucleotides align to TRBD1. This CDR3 region has 13 residues. Germline V CDR1 and CDR2: SGHTA, FQGTGA. J gave up 8 bases and V 4 bases, and 6 bases lay outside the gene matches. The CDR3 protein is CASSSPGGEGYTF. The CDR3 DNA reads as TGTGCCAGCAGCTCTCCAGGGGGCGAAGGCTACACCTTC. Drawing the rest from reference TRBV7-3 and TRBJ1-2, the complete variable domain is GAGVSQTPSNKVTEKGKYVELRCDPISGHTALYWYRQSLGQGPEFLIYFQGTGAADDSGLPNDRFFAVRPEGSVSTLKIQRTERGDSAVYLCASSSPGGEGYTFGSGTRLTVV.

V is TRBV28 and J is TRBJ2-2, with 7 bases matching TRBD1. Germline-derived CDR1 and CDR2 are MDHEN and SYDVKM. The CDR3 extends over 16 amino acids. Trimming cost V 5 bases and J 6 bases; bases outside gene matches: 12. Written as DNA, the CDR3 is TGTGCCAGCAGTCTTCCAACAGGGGTCACGGCCGGGGAGCTGTTTTTT. The encoded protein is CASSLPTGVTAGELFF.

This clonotype was seen ten or more times. This chain joins TRBV27 and TRBJ1-3; a weak D match, TRBD1 (5 bases). Germline CDR1 and CDR2: MNHEY and SMNVEV (reference sequence). V was pared by 2 bases and J by 3 bases, with 11 bases between. The CDR3 contains 15 residues. CDR3 nucleotides: TGTGCCAGCAGTTTAAATTGGGGGTATGGAAACACCATATATTTT. Its protein is CASSLNWGYGNTIYF.